These 15 T cell receptor beta chains were all obtained from the same sample, sequenced in a study of identical twins. Each CDR3 protein is one row after TCRdb ran MiXCR on the 5' RACE reads. The data show about 280,000 distinct CDR3 sequences, more than 6.5% seen once. The same sample was also used in a study of yellow fever vaccine responses in identical twins.

Sample: memory (CD45RO+) T cells sorted from blood. The source is a woman aged 18-35 years in good health.

The chain employs TRBV20-1 and TRBJ1-2; possible D gene TRBD1, 5 bases. From germline, CDR1 is DFQATT and CDR2 SNEGSKA (reference sequence). The CDR3 runs 10 residues. With 5 bases removed from V and 8 bases from J, the gap between germline ends came to 9 bases. This CDR3 is CSAGAEGYTF. In DNA form, the CDR3 reads TGCAGTGCTGGGGCCGAAGGCTACACCTTC.

A few counts support this clonotype. This chain uses TRBV7-3 with TRBJ2-7, with 10 bases identical to TRBD2. Germline V gene sequence: CDR1 SGHTA, CDR2 FQGTGA. The V and J ends lost 5 bases and 3 bases, in that order; junction bases with no gene match: 10. The CDR3 is made up of 16 amino acids. The CDR3, as DNA: TGTGCCAGCAGCCGGGGACCTAGCGGGAGTAACTACGAGCAGTACTTC. This codes for CASSRGPSGSNYEQYF. The full variable domain, with the rest looked up from reference TRBV7-3 and TRBJ2-7, is GAGVSQTPSNKVTEKGKYVELRCDPISGHTALYWYRQSLGQGPEFLIYFQGTGAADDSGLPNDRFFAVRPEGSVSTLKIQRTERGDSAVYLCASSRGPSGSNYEQYFGPGTRLTVT.

This clonotype was counted ten times or more. Here the CDR3 DNA reads TGCAGTGGGAGGGGTAGCGGCCAAGAGACCCAGTACTTC. It codes for CSGRGSGQETQYF. The chain carries TRBV20-1 and TRBJ2-5; maybe TRBD2 (6 bases). CDR3 length: 13 amino acids. V was cut by 7 bases and J by 1 base, with 13 bases left in between. The germline V gene encodes CDR1 DFQATT and CDR2 SNEGSKA (reference sequence).

This clonotype was found many times. The chain employs TRBV7-9 and TRBJ2-1; 7 nucleotides line up with TRBD2. Germline V CDR1 and CDR2: SEHNR, FQNEAQ (reference sequence). Germline trimming cut 4 bases from V and 7 bases from J; bases unmatched to any gene: 7. The CDR3 spans 14 residues. The CDR3 loop is CASSSTGGANEQFF. In DNA form, the CDR3 reads TGTGCCAGCAGCTCAACGGGAGGCGCGAATGAGCAGTTCTTC. The full variable domain, rest sourced from reference TRBV7-9 and TRBJ2-1, is DTGVSQNPRHKITKRGQNVTFRCDPISEHNRLYWYRQTLGQGPEFLTYFQNEAQLEKSRLLSDRFSAERPKGSFSTLEIQRTEQGDSAMYLCASSSTGGANEQFFGPGTRLTVL.

At least ten counts were recorded for this clonotype. The chain couples TRBV5-1 to TRBJ2-7, with TRBD1 matching 7 bases. The germline V gene has CDR1 SGHRS and CDR2 YFSETQ. V trimming: 4 bases; J trimming: 0 bases; junction bases outside the gene matches: 10. CDR3 length: 16 amino acids. The CDR3 spells CASSIRQGRSSYEQYF. CDR3 in DNA: TGCGCCAGCAGCATACGACAGGGCCGGAGCTCCTACGAGCAGTACTTC.

This clonotype was found a few times. The chain employs TRBV6-1 and TRBJ1-4, with TRBD1 matching 8 bases. The V gene end was trimmed by 6 bases and the J gene end by 8 bases; junction bases not matched to a gene: 5. The CDR3 covers 13 residues. Germline assignment: CDR1 MNHNS and CDR2 SASEGT. The CDR3: CASRDRDTEKLFF. The CDR3 bases are TGTGCCAGCAGGGACAGGGATACCGAAAAACTGTTTTTT.

Ten or more counts support this clonotype. The V and J genes are TRBV6-1 and TRBJ2-1; tentatively, D is TRBD1 (5 bases). The germline V gene encodes CDR1 MNHNS and CDR2 SASEGT. CDR3 length: 14 amino acids. V dropped 1 base and J dropped 10 bases, with 14 bases sitting between them. The CDR3 nucleotides are TGTGCCAGCAGTGAAGTGATTGGCAGGGTCGAGCAGTTCTTC. Translation gives CASSEVIGRVEQFF.

A single count supports this clonotype. V gene TRBV5-5 combines with J gene TRBJ2-5, with D perhaps TRBD1 or TRBD2 (5 bases each). The length of the CDR3 is 14 residues. In germline, CDR1 is SGHKS, CDR2 YYEKEE (reference sequence). V dropped 4 bases and J dropped 4 bases, with 14 bases sitting between them. In DNA form, the CDR3 reads TGTGCCAGCAGCGACCGACGGGGCGGAGAGACCCAGTACTTC. It yields the protein CASSDRRGGETQYF.

The chain couples TRBV20-1 to TRBJ1-2; weak D call: TRBD1 (5 bases). Trimming stripped 5 bases from V and 4 bases from J, with 14 bases between. The CDR3 is 13 residues long. In germline, CDR1 is DFQATT, CDR2 SNEGSKA (reference sequence). This CDR3 is CSAQQQVAYGYTF. The DNA for the CDR3 is TGCAGTGCTCAGCAACAGGTGGCCTATGGCTACACCTTC.

This clonotype turned up a few times. DNA for the CDR3: TGTGCCATCACCGACGACAGGGTGAACACTGAAGCTTTCTTT. Translated: CAITDDRVNTEAFF. The chain combines TRBV10-3 with TRBJ1-1, with 7 bases lining up with TRBD1. The germline V gene has CDR1 ENHRY and CDR2 SYGVKD. J was trimmed by 0 bases and V by 7 bases; bases with no gene match: 5. The CDR3 has 14 amino acids.

Many counts were recorded for this clonotype. For the CDR3, the DNA is TGCAGTGCTAGAGATCTAACAGGCAAAACCGGGGAGCTGTTTTTT. Translating it yields CSARDLTGKTGELFF. The V call is TRBV20-1, the J call TRBJ2-2; a weak D match, TRBD1 (5 bases). The CDR3 sequence is 15 residues long. Trimming shortened V by 0 bases and J by 5 bases, and 13 bases separated the two germline ends. Looked up from germline, CDR1 is DFQATT and CDR2 is SNEGSKA (reference sequence).

V gene TRBV12-5 combines with J gene TRBJ1-1, with a possible D match to TRBD1 (5 bases). The CDR3 spans 19 residues. V dropped 3 bases and J dropped 0 bases, with 23 bases sitting between them. Germline V CDR1 and CDR2: LGHNT, FRNRAP. CDR3 region: CASGFPRTGPRTMNTEAFF. The CDR3 DNA is TGTGCTAGTGGTTTTCCCAGGACGGGGCCGAGAACTATGAACACTGAAGCTTTCTTT.

The V call is TRBV28, the J call TRBJ2-7, with D perhaps matching TRBD1 (6 bases). This CDR3 contains 14 residues. The germline V gene encodes CDR1 MDHEN and CDR2 SYDVKM. The ends were cut back, 6 bases at V and 2 bases at J, with 14 bases in the middle. The CDR3 nucleotides are TGTGCCAGCAGCCTCCCAGGGGTGCCCTACGAGCAGTACGTC. Translated: CASSLPGVPYEQYV.

The rearrangement uses TRBV11-2 and TRBJ2-7; D remains ambiguous. Trimming left V 5 bases short and J 12 bases short, with 20 bases between. Germline CDR1 is SGHAT and CDR2 is FQNNGV. CDR3 length equals 13 residues. CDR3 residues: CASSPVPLQDPYF. CDR3 sequence (DNA): TGTGCCAGCAGCCCCGTTCCCCTTCAAGATCCGTACTTC.

The V call is TRBV19, the J call TRBJ2-5; D possibly corresponds to TRBD1 (6 bases). CDR1 is LNHDA, CDR2 SQIVND, per germline (reference sequence). V lost 3 bases to trimming and J lost 4 bases, with 21 bases between them. The CDR3 totals 17 residues. The CDR3 sequence: CASSIRRSVGTRETQYF. CDR3 coding DNA: TGTGCCAGTAGTATCCGAAGGTCAGTCGGGACAAGAGAGACCCAGTACTTC. Using reference TRBV19 and TRBJ2-5 for the parts outside the CDR3, the full variable domain is DGGITQSPKYLFRKEGQNVTLSCEQNLNHDAMYWYRQDPGQGLRLIYYSQIVNDFQKGDIAEGYSVSREKKESFPLTVTSAQKNPTAFYLCASSIRRSVGTRETQYFGPGTRLLVL.